This T cell receptor beta chain comes out of a study of beta chain features in type 1 diabetes. Turning to the study itself: Investigators examined some 100,000,000 sorted cells across all samples.

This clone came up a few times. Its matching antigen is unknown. The authors sorted CD4+ naive, central memory, regulatory and stem cell-like memory cells via CD45RO/CCR7/CD25/CD127/CD95/CD27. Since all of the isolated RNA was reverse transcribed, expressed TCRB transcripts were what got sequenced. Measured with immunoSEQ multiplex PCR; TCRdb has only the in-frame clones, and not every one. The data show a few hundred thousand clones, with more than 15% seen just once and approximately 0.081% held by the top ten. Study-wide points: Significant though moderate, a shortening of TCRB CDR3s appeared in all four CD4+ subsets of Type 1 diabetes patients.

V shed 4 bases and J 0 bases; nucleotides not matched to a gene: 3. From germline, CDR1 is LGHNA and CDR2 YSLEER. The CDR3 contains 15 residues. The sequenced sample was naive CD4+ T cells from blood. The sequence derives from a man younger than 45 with type 1 diabetes. The chain recombines TRBV4-3 with TRBJ2-7, with 10 bases identical to TRBD2. CDR3 sequence (DNA): TGCGCCAGCAGCCTCGAGCGGGAGGGCTCCTACGAGCAGTACTTC. Its translation is CASSLEREGSYEQYF.